This TCR beta chain was sequenced for a study of T-cell reconstitution after alpha-beta-depleted transplantation in children. Study-wide results and caveats: About two months after transplant, alpha-beta T cells reportedly came from several hundred expanded graft clones. Once a year had passed after transplant, T-cell counts and diversity came mostly from newly produced T cells.

Concerning this clonotype: Its antigen is undetermined.

Trimming stripped 5 bases from V and 10 bases from J, with 14 bases between. The CDR3 extends over 12 amino acids. Germline values: CDR1 MNHEY, CDR2 SMNVEV (reference sequence). The TCRbeta library incorporated unique molecular identifiers. Each CDR3 protein is one row after TCRdb ran MiXCR on the PCR reads. The sample lists hundreds of thousands of distinct CDR3 sequences, 11% occurring once. Sequenced material: PBMCs, taken before TCRalphabeta/CD19-depleted stem cell transplant. This receptor was identified in a child younger than two with acute myeloid leukemia, due to receive a stem cell transplant. V usage is TRBV27 and J usage is TRBJ1-1; no clear D. The CDR3 bases are TGTGCCAGCAGTCCCCACCAAGGGCGAGCTTTCTTT. Translating it yields CASSPHQGRAFF.